The present entry profiles one T cell receptor beta chain with its context. The sample belongs to a study of blood T cell repertoires in COVID-19. For the study at large: Donors in the United States, Italy and Spain gave samples during acute or convalescent COVID-19. PBMCs, B-cell-depleted T cells, or T cells provided the cDNA or gDNA that made up the material.

Original analysis: By means of reference gene primer amplification, nucleated cell counts were estimated. Only in-frame clones appear in the TCRdb table, and some are missing; sequencing was by immunoSEQ multiplex PCR. That table supplies the V and J calls and clone size; D and trimming were determined from the DNA. The table includes fewer than 200,000 clones, around nine tenths detected once. Those enrolled in Seattle joined during active infection and were followed longitudinally afterward. CDR1 is SGHRS, CDR2 YFSETQ, per germline. The CDR3 sequence is 16 residues long. V lost 2 bases and J lost 4; bases outside the gene matches: 6.

The sample consisted of peripheral blood. J is TRBJ2-2 and V is TRBV5-1, with 9 bases aligning to TRBD1. This receptor was taken from a woman aged 80 or over with COVID-19, enrolled during active disease. The CDR3 loop is CASSLQGAPGTGELFF. CDR3 sequence (DNA): TGCGCCAGCAGCTTACAGGGGGCGCCGGGCACCGGGGAGCTGTTTTTT.